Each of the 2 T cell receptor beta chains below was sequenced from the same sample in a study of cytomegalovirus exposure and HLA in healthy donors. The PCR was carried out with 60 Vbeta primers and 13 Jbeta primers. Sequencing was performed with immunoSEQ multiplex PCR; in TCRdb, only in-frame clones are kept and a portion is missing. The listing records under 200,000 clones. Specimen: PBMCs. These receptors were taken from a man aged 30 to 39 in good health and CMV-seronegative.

The CDR3 spells CACSMTGQVTGELFF. In nucleotides, the CDR3 is TGCGCCTGCTCGATGACGGGACAGGTCACCGGGGAGCTGTTTTTT. The chain links TRBV5-1 to TRBJ2-2; 8 bases match TRBD1. CDR1 is SGHRS and CDR2 is YFSETQ in the germline V gene. CDR3 length: 15 residues. After removal of 10 bases from V and 4 bases from J, the junction contained 12 bases not matched to a gene.

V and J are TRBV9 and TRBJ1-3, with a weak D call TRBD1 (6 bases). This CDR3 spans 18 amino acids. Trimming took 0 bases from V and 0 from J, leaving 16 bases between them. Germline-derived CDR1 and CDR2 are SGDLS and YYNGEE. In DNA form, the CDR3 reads TGTGCCAGCAGCGTAGCTCATGACAGGTTAGACTCTGGAAACACCATATATTTT. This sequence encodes CASSVAHDRLDSGNTIYF.